Presented here are 18 T cell receptor beta chains from one specimen sequenced in a study of shared clonotypes between healthy human individuals. Measured with immunoSEQ multiplex PCR; TCRdb has only the in-frame clones, and not every one. This table has around 510,000 clones, approximately 95% appearing once. The sequenced sample consisted of naive CD4+ T cells sorted from blood. The subset: CD45RA+ positively selected. These receptors came from a woman aged 30 to 39 in good health.

This clone was observed a single time. The CDR3 DNA reads TGTGCCAGCACCACGCGGTTGGGTCCCGGGGAGCTGTTTTTT. Translation gives CASTTRLGPGELFF. The chain couples TRBV28 to TRBJ2-2; D gene uncertain. The CDR3 is made up of 14 amino acids. The ends were cut back, 7 bases at V and 6 bases at J, with 15 bases in the middle. The germline V gene encodes CDR1 MDHEN and CDR2 SYDVKM.

The chain carries TRBV5-4 and TRBJ2-1; 14 bases are shared with TRBD2. The CDR3 extends over 16 amino acids. After removal of 2 bases from V and 6 bases from J, the junction contained 4 bases not matched to a gene. Per germline, CDR1 SGHNT and CDR2 YYREEE (reference sequence). In DNA form, the CDR3 reads TGTGCCAGCAGCTTTGGGGGGACTAGCGGGAGCAATGAGCAGTTCTTC. This encodes CASSFGGTSGSNEQFF.

In its sample, this clone was seen once. This rearrangement joins TRBV5-1 to TRBJ2-1; D is uncertain. V was trimmed by 4 bases and J by 3 bases, leaving 11 bases between them. CDR3 length: 14 amino acids. Germline V gives CDR1 SGHRS, CDR2 YFSETQ. CDR3 sequence reads: CASSDRFSYNEQFF. CDR3 DNA: TGCGCCAGCAGCGACCGATTTAGCTACAATGAGCAGTTCTTC.

This chain links TRBV5-4 with TRBJ2-7; 9 positions agree with TRBD2. V dropped 0 bases and J dropped 5; count of bases not matched to a gene: 3. This CDR3 comprises 14 residues. CDR1 is SGHNT and CDR2 is YYREEE in the germline V gene (reference sequence). The DNA for the CDR3 is TGTGCCAGCAGCTTGGAAGCGGGAGGTCACGAGCAGTACTTC. It codes for CASSLEAGGHEQYF.

This clone appeared a single time. The chain combines TRBV5-5 with TRBJ2-5, with D possibly TRBD1 on 5 matching bases. Germline loops: CDR1 SGHKS, CDR2 YYEKEE (reference sequence). CDR3 length: 16 amino acids. V was clipped by 1 base and J by 1 base, with 14 bases between them. CDR3 nucleotides: TGTGCCAGCAGCTTGTCGGCAGGGATCACCCAAGAGACCCAGTACTTC. As protein: CASSLSAGITQETQYF. Full variable domain (remainder filled in from reference TRBV5-5 and TRBJ2-5): DAGVTQSPTHLIKTRGQQVTLRCSPISGHKSVSWYQQVLGQGPQFIFQYYEKEERGRGNFPDRFSARQFPNYSSELNVNALLLGDSALYLCASSLSAGITQETQYFGPGTRLLVL.

V gene TRBV28 combines with J gene TRBJ2-4, with D possibly being TRBD1 (6 bases). The CDR3 contains 15 residues. The V end was cut by 4 bases, the J end by 1 base, with 11 bases between. Germline CDR1 and CDR2: MDHEN and SYDVKM. CDR3 sequence (DNA): TGTGCCAGCAGTTGGACAGACGTCGCCAAAAACATTCAGTACTTC. This sequence encodes CASSWTDVAKNIQYF.

The chain uses TRBV27 and TRBJ2-2; 7 bases align to TRBD1. CDR3 length equals 18 residues. V dropped 8 bases and J dropped 4; count of bases not matched to a gene: 19. Germline CDR1 is MNHEY and CDR2 is SMNVEV (reference sequence). CDR3 loop: CASGRKFETGIFTGELFF. The CDR3 region has the DNA TGTGCCAGCGGCCGAAAGTTCGAGACAGGGATTTTCACCGGGGAGCTGTTTTTT.

A remark on this clone: This sample includes further DNA sequences coding for the same CDR3. This chain uses TRBV28 with TRBJ2-7, with D unclear. The length of the CDR3 is 11 residues. Trimming removed 4 bases from V and 4 bases from J, with 5 bases in between. CDR1 and CDR2 (germline): MDHEN, SYDVKM. The CDR3 spells CASSSAYEQYF. CDR3 sequence (DNA): TGTGCCAGCAGTTCCGCATACGAGCAGTACTTC.

This chain connects TRBV7-6 to TRBJ2-1, with 8 nucleotides matching TRBD2. Trimming took 5 bases from V and 13 from J; bases not matched to a gene: 7. The germline V gene has CDR1 SGHVS and CDR2 FNYEAQ. The CDR3 contains 12 residues. The CDR3 DNA reads as TGTGCCAGCAGCCCCACGAGCGGGAGTCAGTTCTTC. Residues: CASSPTSGSQFF. Looking up the rest from reference TRBV7-6 and TRBJ2-1 gives the full variable domain: GAGVSQSPRYKVTKRGQDVALRCDPISGHVSLYWYRQALGQGPEFLTYFNYEAQQDKSGLPNDRFSAERPEGSISTLTIQRTEQRDSAMYRCASSPTSGSQFFGPGTRLTVL.

The chain carries TRBV28 and TRBJ1-3, with no clear D. V dropped 7 bases and J dropped 4 bases, with 20 bases sitting between them. This CDR3 region has 16 residues. Germline assignment: CDR1 MDHEN and CDR2 SYDVKM. For the CDR3, the DNA is TGTGCCAGCAAACTAGGAGGCGAACTCAGAGGAAACACCATATATTTT. As protein: CASKLGGELRGNTIYF.

This chain links TRBV19 with TRBJ2-2; 11 positions match TRBD2. The CDR3 length is 17 residues. The V gene's germline CDR1 is LNHDA and CDR2 SQIVND (reference sequence). Trimming cost V 4 bases and J 5 bases; bases outside gene matches: 9. The CDR3 region has the DNA TGTGCCAGTAGTAAACGGCTAGCGGGAGGAGGTACCGGGGAGCTGTTTTTT. This sequence encodes CASSKRLAGGGTGELFF.

The chain has TRBV15 and TRBJ1-1; a weak D match, TRBD1 (5 bases). Germline assignment: CDR1 LNHNV and CDR2 YYDKDF (reference sequence). Trimming removed 0 bases at V and 4 bases at J, with 15 bases between. This CDR3 has 16 amino acids. CDR3: CATSRDISYGTTEAFF. The CDR3, as DNA: TGTGCCACCAGCAGAGATATTTCCTATGGGACCACTGAAGCTTTCTTT.

CDR3 region: CASSYSYRTSSYEQYF. For the CDR3, the DNA is TGTGCCAGCAGTTACTCTTACAGAACGAGCTCCTACGAGCAGTACTTC. The V and J genes are TRBV6-5 and TRBJ2-7; D call uncertain. The CDR3 runs to 16 residues. Deletions cut 0 bases from V and 0 bases from J, with 12 bases between. Per germline, CDR1 MNHEY and CDR2 SVGAGI.

The rearrangement links TRBV27 to TRBJ2-1; weak D call: TRBD2 (7 bases). Germline V gene sequence: CDR1 MNHEY, CDR2 SMNVEV (reference sequence). The V end was cut by 6 bases, the J end by 7 bases, with 19 bases between. CDR3 length equals 15 residues. CDR3: CASSLAGAPGNEQFF. CDR3 DNA: TGTGCCAGCAGCCTGGCGGGGGCGCCTGGGAATGAGCAGTTCTTC.

The chain recombines TRBV12-5 with TRBJ1-1; 8 bases line up with TRBD1. CDR1 and CDR2 from the germline V gene are LGHNT and FRNRAP. The CDR3 has 18 residues. V was clipped by 0 bases and J by 1 base; unmatched bases: 10. The CDR3 nucleotides are TGTGCTAGTGGTTTGGTCTCCCCCCCAGGGGGCCAGAACACTGAAGCTTTCTTT. Residues: CASGLVSPPGGQNTEAFF.

The CDR3 DNA reads as TGTGCCAGCAGTGGACCTCCGGGGACTAGCGGGAGAAACTACAATGAGCAGTTCTTC. This sequence encodes CASSGPPGTSGRNYNEQFF. The chain has TRBV28 and TRBJ2-1; TRBD2 matches 14 bases. J gave up 3 bases and V 5 bases, and 12 bases lay outside the gene matches. From germline, CDR1 is MDHEN and CDR2 SYDVKM. The length of the CDR3 is 19 residues.

The chain joins TRBV7-9 to TRBJ2-1; TRBD2 agrees at 9 bases. Looked up from germline, CDR1 is SEHNR and CDR2 is FQNEAQ (reference sequence). The CDR3 length is 14 residues. V was pared by 8 bases and J by 4 bases, with 6 bases of the junction left unmatched. This chain's CDR3 is CASQRTSEYNEQFF. The CDR3, as DNA: TGTGCCAGCCAAAGGACTAGCGAATACAATGAGCAGTTCTTC.

CDR3 sequence reads: CASSVQSPANEQFF. The CDR3 DNA follows: TGTGCCAGCAGTGTCCAAAGCCCGGCCAATGAGCAGTTCTTC. The chain joins TRBV2 to TRBJ2-1; the D is unclear. The CDR3 is 14 residues long. Looked up from germline, CDR1 is SNHLY and CDR2 is FYNNEI. The V end lost 4 bases, the J end lost 6 bases, and 13 bases lay between the germline ends. Filled out from reference TRBV2 and TRBJ2-1, the complete variable domain reads EPEVTQTPSHQVTQMGQEVILRCVPISNHLYFYWYRQILGQKVEFLVSFYNNEISEKSEIFDDQFSVERPDGSNFTLKIRSTKLEDSAMYFCASSVQSPANEQFFGPGTRLTVL.